Listed below are T cell receptor beta chains from one sample, sequenced in a study of blood T cell repertoires in COVID-19. The method was immunoSEQ multiplex PCR; TCRdb's version includes in-frame clones alone and lacks a portion of them. This table has fewer than 350,000 clones, around 89% appearing once. Sample: PBMCs or T cells enriched from blood (not recorded which). The receptor set was obtained from a woman in her thirties or forties who had recovered from COVID-19. CDR3s include the opening cysteine and the closing phenylalanine or tryptophan. The order of the fields is clone size, D gene, V gene, J gene, CDR3 protein, CDR3 DNA. The D gene is left open where the match is weak. Size values are once, few and many counts, or a class for expanded clones, and some rows have none.

NA,NA,TRBV9,TRBJ1-2,CASRADINYGYTF,TGTGCCAGCAGAGCAGACATAAACTATGGCTACACCTTC
NA,NA,TRBV15,TRBJ2-4,CATSSAPGNIQYF,TGTGCCACCAGCAGCGCCCCGGGAAACATTCAGTACTTC
NA,NA,TRBV7-9,TRBJ2-7,CASSLVSRAEYF,TGTGCCAGCAGCTTAGTAAGCAGGGCGGAGTACTTC
NA,NA,TRBV12-3/TRBV12-4,TRBJ1-1,CASSLEPGGAFF,TGTGCCAGCAGTTTAGAGCCCGGAGGAGCTTTCTTT
NA,TRBD1,TRBV5-4,TRBJ1-2,CASSRDRGTYGYTF,TGTGCCAGCAGTCGGGACAGGGGCACTTATGGCTACACCTTC
NA,NA,TRBV7-6,TRBJ2-3,CASSLVADTQYF,TGTGCCAGCAGCTTAGTCGCAGATACGCAGTATTTT
NA,NA,TRBV9,TRBJ1-1,CASSPWGESTEAFF,TGTGCCAGCAGCCCCTGGGGAGAGAGCACTGAAGCTTTCTTT
NA,TRBD1,TRBV13,TRBJ2-5,CASSFGTGIRETQYF,TGTGCCAGCAGCTTTGGGACAGGGATAAGGGAGACCCAGTACTTC
NA,TRBD1,TRBV5-6,TRBJ2-5,CASSSGTGGFMETQYF,TGTGCCAGCAGCTCAGGGACAGGGGGGTTCATGGAGACCCAGTACTTC
NA,TRBD2,TRBV7-2,TRBJ2-3,CASSLRGLASGTDTQYF,TGTGCCAGCAGCTTAAGGGGACTAGCTTCTGGCACAGATACGCAGTATTTT
NA,TRBD1,TRBV9,TRBJ2-1,CASSVRQGLGDEQFF,TGTGCCAGCAGCGTAAGACAGGGGCTGGGGGATGAGCAGTTCTTC
NA,TRBD2,TRBV4-2,TRBJ2-7,CASSQDRLAGGFCEQYF,TGTGCCAGCAGCCAAGATCGTCTAGCGGGAGGCTTTTGCGAGCAGTACTTC
NA,NA,TRBV28,TRBJ1-2,CASSFAYGYTF,TGTGCCAGCAGTTTTGCGTATGGCTACACCTTC
NA,NA,TRBV7-9,TRBJ2-1,CASSLGPGNEQFF,TGTGCCAGCAGCTTAGGGCCGGGGAATGAGCAGTTCTTC
NA,TRBD2,TRBV7-7,TRBJ2-1,CASSLGLAGVYEQFF,TGTGCTAGCAGCCTCGGACTAGCGGGAGTGTATGAGCAGTTCTTC
NA,TRBD2,TRBV2,TRBJ2-2,CASSPGLAGTGELFF,TGTGCCAGCAGCCCGGGACTAGCGGGAACCGGGGAGCTGTTTTTT
few,NA,TRBV9,TRBJ2-7,CASGRQVRDEQYF,TGTGCCAGCGGTAGACAGGTTCGAGACGAGCAGTACTTC
NA,NA,TRBV25-1,TRBJ1-2,CASSPLTGSRGYTF,TGTGCCAGCAGTCCGCTCACAGGGTCGCGAGGCTACACCTTC
NA,NA,TRBV7-2,TRBJ1-5,CASTGTRNQPQHF,TGTGCCAGCACCGGGACACGCAATCAGCCCCAGCATTTT
NA,TRBD1,TRBV6-6,TRBJ1-4,CASSYIDRDGEKLFF,TGTGCCAGCAGTTACATCGACAGGGATGGGGAAAAACTGTTTTTT